This note documents a single TCR beta chain sequence. As yet, its antigen is unknown. This entry is derived from a study of cytomegalovirus exposure and HLA in healthy donors. Primers included in the PCR were 60 Vbeta and 13 Jbeta primers. Per the original methods: Later reanalysis found 75 million to 100 million unique TCR beta chains, about 11 million of them shared. Repertoires were generated with immunoSEQ multiplex PCR, while TCRdb's copy carries only in-frame clones and drops some. The DNA gave D and trimming, while V, J and clone size come from that table. The table lists 99,000 or so clones, over 75% of them singletons. Overall study results and limits: Researchers counted some 150 TCR beta chains as cytomegalovirus-associated. The authors later found TCR association rates varying by HLA locus, with DRB1 most and HLA-C fewest. TCR beta sequences reportedly predicted the HLA-A and HLA-B alleles of most subjects accurately.

The sequence derives from a woman aged 18-29 years in good health and CMV-seropositive. The sequenced material came from PBMCs.

DNA of the CDR3: TGTGCCAGCAGCCAGGGACAGGGAGACGAAAAACTGTTTTTT. It translates to CASSQGQGDEKLFF. J is TRBJ1-4 and V is TRBV7-2; 9 positions agree with TRBD1. The trim removed 5 bases at V and 8 bases at J, leaving 6 bases unmatched. Germline V gene sequence: CDR1 SGHTA, CDR2 FQGNSA. The CDR3 runs to 14 residues.